This T cell receptor beta chain was profiled in a study of blood T cell repertoires in COVID-19. Study details: Donors in the United States, Italy and Spain gave samples during acute or convalescent COVID-19. T cells, B-cell-depleted T cells, or PBMCs supplied cDNA or gDNA.

Authors' data handling: Quantification of nucleated cells was approximated via reference gene primer amplification. Generated by immunoSEQ multiplex PCR, the TCRdb table keeps only in-frame clones and is missing some. D and trimming were read from the DNA, whereas the V and J calls and clone size are those reported in that table. The table has fewer than 70,000 clones, 88% seen once. Sequenced sample: peripheral blood. The TCR comes from a human donor in a cohort sampled during active COVID-19.

CDR3 bases: TGTGCCAGCAGCCTCCTCGGGACTGGCTACGAGCAGTACTTC. Protein: CASSLLGTGYEQYF. The chain recombines TRBV6-2 or TRBV6-3 with TRBJ2-7; D might be TRBD2 (6 bases). This CDR3 is 14 amino acids long. The germline V and J ends were trimmed by 6 bases and 3 bases, with 15 bases remaining between them. In germline, CDR1 is MNHEY, CDR2 SVGEGT.